The rows below give T cell receptor beta chains drawn from one sample of a study of T cell responses to AZD1222 COVID-19 vaccine. Sequencing was performed with immunoSEQ multiplex PCR; in TCRdb, only in-frame clones are kept and a portion is missing. Of fewer than 150,000 clones in the sample, roughly nine tenths were seen once. The sequencing here drew on peripheral blood, taken on day 0 of AZD1222 vaccination. The receptors stem from an adult in good health. Each CDR3 is given with its conserved first and last residue. The D gene is left open where the match is weak. Some rows have no size entry. The others give once, few or many, or a class for an expanded clone.

d_call clone_size j_call v_call cdr3_nt cdr3_aa
- - TRBJ1-2 TRBV19 TGTGCCACAGAGGGACATCAGAACTATGGCTACACCTTC CATEGHQNYGYTF
- - TRBJ2-3 TRBV7-9 TGTGCCAGCAGCTTTGCGCTTGCGGGCTTTGGGAGCACAGATACGCAGTATTTT CASSFALAGFGSTDTQYF
TRBD2 - TRBJ2-7 TRBV2 TGTGCCAGCAAATCGGGACTAGTCTACGAGCAGTACTTC CASKSGLVYEQYF
TRBD1 - TRBJ2-7 TRBV7-2 TGTGCCAGCAGCCCCCGACAGGGAACCTCCTACGAGCAGTACTTC CASSPRQGTSYEQYF
- - TRBJ1-1 TRBV5-1 TGCGCCAGCAGCTTGAGGGGCGGCATGAACACTGAAGCTTTCTTT CASSLRGGMNTEAFF
- once TRBJ2-2 TRBV5-4 TGTGCCAGCACAGGGAAGGTGGGTTTGGCGAACACCGGGGAGCTGTTTTTT CASTGKVGLANTGELFF
- - TRBJ1-2 TRBV7-2 TGTGCCAGCAGCTTAGTCAGCAGGGGACATGGCTACACCTTC CASSLVSRGHGYTF
TRBD1 - TRBJ1-1 TRBV13 TGTGCCAGCAGACTTACAGGGGGCTGGGGAATGAACACTGAAGCTTTCTTT CASRLTGGWGMNTEAFF
TRBD2 - TRBJ2-1 TRBV7-3 TGTGCCAGCAGCTCACTAGCGGGAGGCTCCAATGAGCAGTTCTTC CASSSLAGGSNEQFF
- once TRBJ2-5 TRBV7-7 TGTGCTAGCAGCTTAGTTGTCGACAGCCAAGAGACCCAGTACTTC CASSLVVDSQETQYF
- - TRBJ1-2 TRBV20-1 TGCAGTGCTAGAGAAGGTCGGGGCTACACCTTC CSAREGRGYTF
TRBD2 once TRBJ2-1 TRBV7-2 TGTGCCAGCCTTTCTTTAGCGGGAGACAATGAGCAGTTCTTC CASLSLAGDNEQFF
TRBD1 few TRBJ2-2 TRBV24-1 TGTGCCACCAGTGTGCGGGACAGGGTCACCGGGGAGCTGTTTTTT CATSVRDRVTGELFF
TRBD2 - TRBJ2-3 TRBV4-2 TGTGCCAGCAGTGAGGGGCTAGCGGGAAGTCGGACAGAAACGCAGTATTTT CASSEGLAGSRTETQYF
TRBD2 - TRBJ2-7 TRBV6-2/TRBV6-3 TGTGCCAGCAGTTACGCTACTAGCGGAAGGGTCGAGCAGTACTTC CASSYATSGRVEQYF
- - TRBJ1-3 TRBV7-6 TGTGCCAGCAGCTTGTGGCCTAGCTCTGGAAACACCATATATTTT CASSLWPSSGNTIYF
- - TRBJ2-3 TRBV9 TGTGCCAGCAGCGTAGAGGCGGGAACAACAGATACGCAGTATTTT CASSVEAGTTDTQYF
- - TRBJ1-3 TRBV5-1 TGCGCCAGCAGCTTGAAACAGGGATCAGTTGGAAACACCATATATTTT CASSLKQGSVGNTIYF
- - TRBJ1-1 TRBV7-2 TGTGCCAGCAGCTTAATGGCAGACCTGAACACTGAAGCTTTCTTT CASSLMADLNTEAFF
- - TRBJ2-5 TRBV21-1 TGTGCCAGCAGCAAATTGACCCAGTACTTC CASSKLTQYF
- once TRBJ2-2 TRBV4-1 TGCGCCAGCAGCCAAGTTGTGGGGGATCAAACCGGGGAGCTGTTTTTT CASSQVVGDQTGELFF
- - TRBJ1-6 TRBV25-1 TGTGCCAGCAGTGAATGGGGAGGGAGCGCCTATTCACCCCTCCACTTT CASSEWGGSAYSPLHF
TRBD2 - TRBJ2-3 TRBV2 TGTGCCAGCAGTGTGCTAGCGGGGTATAATACAGATACGCAGTATTTT CASSVLAGYNTDTQYF
- - TRBJ1-1 TRBV19 TGTGCCAGTACCCGCGGGACGCGTCAGGAAGCTTTCTTT CASTRGTRQEAFF
- few TRBJ1-2 TRBV30 TGTGCCTGCGCCGGGGCCGGAGTCTATGGCTACACCTTC CACAGAGVYGYTF
TRBD1 - TRBJ2-7 TRBV5-4 TGTGCCAGCAGCCTCAACCCGACAGGGTTTATGAACGAGCAGTACTTC CASSLNPTGFMNEQYF
- - TRBJ1-1 TRBV2 TGTGCCAGCAATATACAGGGCCCGAACACTGAAGCTTTCTTT CASNIQGPNTEAFF
- - TRBJ1-1 TRBV19 TGTGCCAGTATTAGACAGCCCATGAACACTGAAGCTTTCTTT CASIRQPMNTEAFF
- - TRBJ2-5 TRBV3-1/TRBV3-2 TGTGCCAGCAGCCAATCTACTAGAGGTGAGACCCAGTACTTC CASSQSTRGETQYF
- - TRBJ1-1 TRBV9 TGTGCCAGCAGCTCCCAGGGGCGGAACACTGAAGCTTTCTTT CASSSQGRNTEAFF
- - TRBJ1-1 TRBV18 TGTGCCAGCTCACCACCGTGCGGGGGGGACACTGAAGCTTTCTTT CASSPPCGGDTEAFF
- - TRBJ1-3 TRBV12-3/TRBV12-4 TGTGCCAGCAGCCTGGGGTACACCATATATTTT CASSLGYTIYF
TRBD1 - TRBJ2-7 TRBV24-1 TGTGCCACCACCGGGACAGGGGGCTACGAGCAGTACTTC CATTGTGGYEQYF
- - TRBJ2-2 TRBV18 TGTGCCAGCTCACCGGGCGGGGAGCTGTTTTTT CASSPGGELFF
TRBD1 - TRBJ1-1 TRBV2 TGTGCCAGCAGTAGTTTACCCCGGGACAGCTACAACACTGAAGCTTTCTTT CASSSLPRDSYNTEAFF
TRBD1 once TRBJ1-1 TRBV4-1 TGCGCCAGCAGCCGGGGACAGGGGCGCGGGAACACTGAAGCTTTCTTT CASSRGQGRGNTEAFF
- - TRBJ2-1 TRBV11-3 TGTGCCAGCAGCCAACGGGACTTCTACAATGAGCAGTTCTTC CASSQRDFYNEQFF
- - TRBJ2-5 TRBV5-4 TGTGCCAGCAGCTTGGTTCCAGGGGAGACCCAGTACTTC CASSLVPGETQYF
TRBD2 - TRBJ2-1 TRBV5-1 TGCGCCAGCAGCTTGGGGAGCGGGGGTCCTTCCTACAATGAGCAGTTCTTC CASSLGSGGPSYNEQFF
- - TRBJ2-1 TRBV27 TGTGCCAGCAGTTTAATGAGGGAGGTCGGGGATTACAATGAGCAGTTCTTC CASSLMREVGDYNEQFF
- - TRBJ2-5 TRBV6-2/TRBV6-3 TGTGCCAGCAGCCAGTACCAAGAGACCCAGTACTTC CASSQYQETQYF
TRBD1 - TRBJ1-2 TRBV19 TGTGCCACCACAGGGGTTGACTATGGCTACACCTTC CATTGVDYGYTF
- - TRBJ1-2 TRBV2 TGTGCCAGCAGTGCAAGGGACCCCCCTAGGAGCTACACCTTC CASSARDPPRSYTF
- - TRBJ1-4 TRBV30 TGTGCCCAAAAAGCAGGGAATGAAAAACTGTTTTTT CAQKAGNEKLFF
TRBD2 - TRBJ2-7 TRBV3-1/TRBV3-2 TGTGCCAGCAGCCATCCCGGACTAGCGTGGGAGCAGTACTTC CASSHPGLAWEQYF
- - TRBJ1-6 TRBV5-1 TGCGCCAGCCGCCCCCCGGGCAGAACTGGGGATTCACCCCTCCACTTT CASRPPGRTGDSPLHF
- - TRBJ2-7 TRBV3-1/TRBV3-2 TGTGCCAGCAGCCAAGATCTTCACTCTAGCTGCACCTACGAGCAGTACTTC CASSQDLHSSCTYEQYF
TRBD1 - TRBJ1-1 TRBV3-1/TRBV3-2 TGTGCCAGCAGCCGACAGGGTATTGGCACTGAAGCTTTCTTT CASSRQGIGTEAFF
TRBD2 once TRBJ2-3 TRBV7-3 TGTGCCAGCAGCTTCCTACCGACTAGCGGGAGGGCTGTAGATACGCAGTATTTT CASSFLPTSGRAVDTQYF
- - TRBJ2-1 TRBV11-2 TGTGCCAGCAGCTTAGGTTTACCCCCTAAAGAGCAGCAGTTCTTC CASSLGLPPKEQQFF
TRBD2 - TRBJ2-7 TRBV5-6 TGTGCCAGCAGCTTCACTAGCGGGTACGAGCAGTACTTC CASSFTSGYEQYF
TRBD1 - TRBJ2-5 TRBV5-6 TGTGCCAGCAGCTTGTATTGGACAGGGAACCAAGAGACCCAGTACTTC CASSLYWTGNQETQYF
- once TRBJ2-2 TRBV19 TGTGCCAGTAGTGATGGGCAGACAGACACCGGGGAGCTGTTTTTT CASSDGQTDTGELFF
- - TRBJ1-2 TRBV7-3 TGTGCCAGCAGCGTCCGGGATTCAAGGAGCTACACCTTC CASSVRDSRSYTF
- once TRBJ2-3 TRBV6-5 TGTGCCAGCAGTTCGACTGGGAGCACAGATACGCAGTATTTT CASSSTGSTDTQYF
- - TRBJ2-2 TRBV5-1 TGCGCCAGCAGCTTGGGACAGGTTAACACCGGGGAGCTGTTTTTT CASSLGQVNTGELFF
- - TRBJ2-5 TRBV11-2 TGTGCCAGCAGCGTTGCCCGGAGAGCGGGCAATCAAGAGACCCAGTACTTC CASSVARRAGNQETQYF
- - TRBJ1-1 TRBV6-5 TGTGCCAGCAGCCTCAGCCCAGTAATGAACACTGAAGCTTTCTTT CASSLSPVMNTEAFF
- - TRBJ2-2 TRBV7-9 TGTGCCAGCAGCTTAGTCCAGGGGATCAAGGTGGGGACCGGGGAGCTGTTTTTT CASSLVQGIKVGTGELFF